These 25 T cell receptor beta chains originate from one sample sequenced in a study of T cells after yellow fever vaccination. TCRdb re-analysed the 5' RACE reads in MiXCR, keeping a single row per CDR3 protein. Among around 350,000 distinct CDR3 sequences listed, 9.5% to 13% were seen once. This specimen consisted of PBMCs, obtained on the day of the first yellow fever vaccination. Receptors originate from a man in his late teens or twenties who received the YFV17D yellow fever vaccine.

This clonotype was observed a handful of times. V is TRBV5-1 and J is TRBJ2-3; 7 nucleotides agree with TRBD2. Germline CDR1 reads SGHRS; CDR2 reads YFSETQ. With 5 bases clipped from V and 3 bases from J, the junction kept 9 bases outside the gene matches. This CDR3 has 15 amino acids. CDR3 sequence (DNA): TGCGCCAGCAGTCTGATAGGGAGGGTGACAGATACGCAGTATTTT. Its protein is CASSLIGRVTDTQYF.

This clonotype was counted only a few times. The chain recombines TRBV7-2 with TRBJ2-5, with 9 bases aligning to TRBD2. The CDR3 has 16 amino acids. The J segment lost 5 bases and the V segment lost 5 bases, leaving 12 bases of the junction unmatched. Germline V gene lookup returns CDR1 SGHTA and CDR2 FQGNSA. The CDR3, as DNA: TGTGCCAGCAGCGGCATTAGCGGGGGAGCGACGGAGACCCAGTACTTC. Residues: CASSGISGGATETQYF. Variable domain in full (rest from reference TRBV7-2 and TRBJ2-5): GAGVSQSPSNKVTEKGKDVELRCDPISGHTALYWYRQSLGQGLEFLIYFQGNSAPDKSGLPSDRFSAERTGGSVSTLTIQRTQQEDSAVYLCASSGISGGATETQYFGPGTRLLVL.

This clonotype came up a few times. This sequence joins TRBV19 and TRBJ2-5, with TRBD2 identical over 13 bases. The CDR3 is made up of 15 amino acids. The ends lost 4 bases at V and 4 bases at J; junction bases unmatched: 3. The germline V gene encodes CDR1 LNHDA and CDR2 SQIVND (reference sequence). CDR3 DNA sequence: TGTGCCAGTAGTACGGGACTAGCGGGGAGAGAGACCCAGTACTTC. It codes for CASSTGLAGRETQYF.

This clonotype was recorded at least ten times. This chain connects TRBV5-1 to TRBJ2-3; 9 nucleotides align to TRBD2. Looked up from germline, CDR1 is SGHRS and CDR2 is YFSETQ. Unmatched junction bases numbered 3, after V lost 1 base and J lost 0 bases. The CDR3 is 16 residues long. This CDR3 reads CASSLSSGSSTDTQYF. The CDR3, as DNA: TGCGCCAGCAGCTTGAGTAGCGGGAGTAGCACAGATACGCAGTATTTT.

The chain links TRBV9 to TRBJ2-5; 8 bases align to TRBD1. V was clipped by 5 bases and J by 4 bases; unmatched bases: 10. Germline V gene lookup returns CDR1 SGDLS and CDR2 YYNGEE. The CDR3 is 15 residues long. DNA for the CDR3: TGTGCCAGCAGTGGTCCCAACAGGGGGGTAGAGACCCAGTACTTC. Protein sequence: CASSGPNRGVETQYF.

This clonotype was observed a handful of times. The chain carries TRBV5-4 and TRBJ1-1; D unresolved. The V end was cut by 5 bases, the J end by 1 base, with 9 bases between. Germline loops: CDR1 SGHNT, CDR2 YYREEE (reference sequence). CDR3 length: 13 residues. CDR3 DNA: TGTGCCAGCAGGCTGTCGCAGAACACTGAAGCTTTCTTT. This translates into CASRLSQNTEAFF.

J is TRBJ2-2 and V is TRBV4-2; 9 bases match TRBD2. The V gene end was trimmed by 8 bases and the J gene end by 1 base; junction bases not matched to a gene: 14. Germline CDR1 LGHNA, CDR2 YNFKEQ. The CDR3 has 18 residues. The CDR3 sequence: CASGNRLAGTVNTGELFF. The CDR3, as DNA: TGTGCCAGCGGAAACCGGCTAGCGGGGACCGTGAACACCGGGGAGCTGTTTTTT.

The rearrangement links TRBV4-3 to TRBJ2-1; D may be TRBD1 (6 bases). This CDR3 region has 16 residues. V was shortened by 4 bases and J by 6 bases, with 19 bases between the two germline ends. Germline lookup yields CDR1 LGHNA and CDR2 YSLEER. The DNA of the CDR3 is TGCGCCAGCAGCCCACAGAGAATGGGGGCAGTCAATGAGCAGTTCTTC. It translates to CASSPQRMGAVNEQFF.

This clonotype was picked up a small number of times. Here the CDR3 reads CASTLDGYTEAFF. CDR3 DNA: TGTGCCAGCACCCTAGACGGCTACACTGAAGCTTTCTTT. The genes are TRBV2 and TRBJ1-1; no clear D gene. This CDR3 is built from 13 residues. CDR1 SNHLY and CDR2 FYNNEI come from the germline V gene. V lost 7 bases and J lost 3, with 12 bases in between. The whole variable domain, remainder taken from reference TRBV2 and TRBJ1-1, is EPEVTQTPSHQVTQMGQEVILRCVPISNHLYFYWYRQILGQKVEFLVSFYNNEISEKSEIFDDQFSVERPDGSNFTLKIRSTKLEDSAMYFCASTLDGYTEAFFGQGTRLTVV.

This clonotype was seen only a few times. The chain is built from TRBV7-8 and TRBJ2-7; TRBD1 might be the D (7 bases). This CDR3 region has 16 residues. V lost 3 bases, J lost 6 bases, and 21 bases lay in between. Germline assignment: CDR1 SGHVS and CDR2 FQNEAQ. The CDR3 nucleotides read TGTGCCAGCAGCTTGGCTTCGGGGCAGGGGGGCGCCGAGCAGTACGTC. It yields the protein CASSLASGQGGAEQYV.

This clonotype was seen only a few times. V gene TRBV7-9 combines with J gene TRBJ1-6; a weak D match, TRBD1 (6 bases). The CDR3 length is 12 residues. The germline V and J ends were trimmed by 4 bases and 10 bases, with 8 bases remaining between them. CDR1 SEHNR and CDR2 FQNEAQ come from the germline V gene (reference sequence). The CDR3: CASSSGESPLHF. In DNA, the CDR3 is TGTGCCAGCAGCTCAGGGGAGTCACCCCTCCACTTT. Complete variable domain (other parts from reference TRBV7-9 and TRBJ1-6): DTGVSQNPRHKITKRGQNVTFRCDPISEHNRLYWYRQTLGQGPEFLTYFQNEAQLEKSRLLSDRFSAERPKGSFSTLEIQRTEQGDSAMYLCASSSGESPLHFGNGTRLTVT.

This clonotype was counted ten times or more. The CDR3 bases are TGTGCCACTGGGGGGTTCGGTGAAAAACTGTTTTTT. This codes for CATGGFGEKLFF. The genes are TRBV6-5 and TRBJ1-4; TRBD1 is a possible D gene (5 bases). Between the trimmed V and J ends, which lost 10 bases and 7 bases, there was a span of 13 bases. Germline values: CDR1 MNHEY, CDR2 SVGAGI. This CDR3 comprises 12 residues.

The chain has TRBV7-9 and TRBJ2-5; 7 nucleotides align to TRBD1. Unmatched junction bases numbered 9, after V lost 3 bases and J lost 5 bases. The CDR3 has 15 amino acids. CDR1 SEHNR and CDR2 FQNEAQ come from the germline V gene (reference sequence). The CDR3 region is CASSLGDSRRETQYF. In nucleotides, the CDR3 is TGTGCCAGCAGCTTGGGGGACAGTAGAAGGGAGACCCAGTACTTC.

This clonotype was seen a handful of times. The chain uses TRBV4-1 and TRBJ2-7; maybe TRBD2 (5 bases). The V end lost 3 bases, the J end lost 1 base, and 16 bases lay between the germline ends. There are 16 residues in the CDR3. CDR1 is MGHRA, CDR2 YSYEKL, per germline. CDR3 amino acids: CASSHIAKRSSYEQYF. The DNA of the CDR3 is TGCGCCAGCAGCCATATAGCGAAGAGGAGTTCCTACGAGCAGTACTTC.

This clonotype came up a few times. This sequence joins TRBV6-2 or TRBV6-3 and TRBJ2-7, with D tentatively TRBD1 or TRBD2 (7 bases each). This CDR3 has 16 amino acids. V lost 6 bases and J 7 bases, leaving 25 bases between the germline ends. Germline loops: CDR1 MNHEY, CDR2 SVGEGT. The CDR3 here is CASSSPGGELGYEQYF. The CDR3 DNA is TGTGCCAGCAGCTCTCCAGGGGGGGAGCTCGGCTATGAGCAGTACTTC.

The rearrangement joins TRBV18 to TRBJ2-7; 11 bases align to TRBD1. This CDR3 has 14 residues. Germline CDR1 reads KGHSH; CDR2 reads LQKENI. The V gene end was trimmed by 3 bases and the J gene end by 4 bases; junction bases not matched to a gene: 2. CDR3 DNA: TGTGCCAGCTCACCGGACAGGGGGCGGTACGAGCAGTACGTC. Translating it yields CASSPDRGRYEQYV.

This clonotype was observed at least ten times. The rearrangement joins TRBV7-2 to TRBJ1-6; no reliable D call. Trimming removed 4 bases from V and 7 bases from J, with 20 bases in between. There are 17 residues in the CDR3. The germline CDR1 and CDR2 sequences are SGHTA and FQGNSA. This CDR3 reads CASSSTPIVRPNSPLHF. The CDR3 nucleotides read TGTGCCAGCAGCTCAACCCCCATCGTACGCCCGAATTCACCCCTCCACTTT.

The chain carries TRBV7-6 and TRBJ2-2; possible D gene TRBD1, 6 bases. Germline assignment: CDR1 SGHVS and CDR2 FNYEAQ. Between the trimmed V and J ends, which lost 4 bases and 3 bases, there was a span of 12 bases. The CDR3 has 15 amino acids. CDR3 coding DNA: TGTGCCAGCAGCTATACAGACAGGCACACCGGGGAGCTGTTTTTT. As protein: CASSYTDRHTGELFF.

This clonotype was observed a few times. The rearrangement uses TRBV7-9 and TRBJ1-5; D is possibly TRBD1 (5 bases). The CDR3 spans 15 residues. V lost 5 bases, J lost 1 base, and 12 bases lay in between. From germline, CDR1 is SEHNR and CDR2 FQNEAQ (reference sequence). The CDR3 nucleotides read TGTGCCAGCAGCCAAGGGTCAGGGAGCAATCAGCCCCAGCATTTT. This encodes CASSQGSGSNQPQHF.

In this sample, this clonotype turned up many times. The genes are TRBV20-1 and TRBJ2-5, with a weak D call TRBD2 (6 bases). Germline CDR1 is DFQATT and CDR2 is SNEGSKA (reference sequence). The V end lost 6 bases, the J end lost 5 bases, and 19 bases lay between the germline ends. This CDR3 region has 14 residues. CDR3: CSAAATSFWETQYF. The CDR3 DNA follows: TGCAGTGCCGCGGCCACTAGCTTCTGGGAGACCCAGTACTTC.

This clonotype occurred a few times. The V call is TRBV7-9, the J call TRBJ1-2, with a weak D call TRBD1 (5 bases). V was pared by 1 base and J by 8 bases, with 8 bases between. CDR1 SEHNR and CDR2 FQNEAQ come from the germline V gene (reference sequence). This CDR3 comprises 12 residues. The CDR3 DNA sequence: TGTGCCAGCAGCTTAGGGGGACCAGGCTACACCTTC. It yields the protein CASSLGGPGYTF.

This clonotype has a count of ten or more. Germline and junction disagree at one end, which may indicate a read error. The chain employs TRBV7-7 and TRBJ2-2; D call uncertain. CDR3 size: 12 residues. Germline V gene data show CDR1 as SSHAT and CDR2 as FNYEAQ (reference sequence). CDR3 DNA: TGTGCTAGCACCCCTAGCACCGGGGAGCTGTTTTTT. Translating gives CASTPSTGELFF.

The V and J genes are TRBV7-6 and TRBJ2-3; TRBD1 or TRBD2 may be the D gene (5 bases each). CDR1 is SGHVS, CDR2 FNYEAQ, per germline. This CDR3 contains 18 residues. The V and J ends lost 3 bases and 3 bases respectively, with 22 bases between them. The CDR3: CASSLGVKGPEGTDTQYF. CDR3 sequence (DNA): TGTGCCAGCAGCTTGGGAGTTAAGGGCCCAGAGGGGACAGATACGCAGTATTTT.

The V and J genes are TRBV7-9 and TRBJ2-1; D is ambiguous. From germline, CDR1 is SEHNR and CDR2 FQNEAQ (reference sequence). This CDR3 comprises 13 residues. V lost 5 bases to trimming and J lost 4 bases, with 9 bases between them. The CDR3 sequence is CASSIVGYNEQFF. The DNA for the CDR3 is TGTGCCAGCAGCATCGTCGGGTACAATGAGCAGTTCTTC.

This clonotype was counted many times. The chain joins TRBV7-9 to TRBJ1-2, with D perhaps TRBD1 (5 bases). V was clipped by 2 bases and J by 9 bases, with 16 bases between them. Per the germline V gene, CDR1 is SEHNR and CDR2 is FQNEAQ (reference sequence). CDR3 size: 14 residues. The CDR3 region is CASSLWGSPDSYTF. The CDR3 DNA reads TGTGCCAGCAGCTTATGGGGCTCCCCGGACAGCTACACCTTC.